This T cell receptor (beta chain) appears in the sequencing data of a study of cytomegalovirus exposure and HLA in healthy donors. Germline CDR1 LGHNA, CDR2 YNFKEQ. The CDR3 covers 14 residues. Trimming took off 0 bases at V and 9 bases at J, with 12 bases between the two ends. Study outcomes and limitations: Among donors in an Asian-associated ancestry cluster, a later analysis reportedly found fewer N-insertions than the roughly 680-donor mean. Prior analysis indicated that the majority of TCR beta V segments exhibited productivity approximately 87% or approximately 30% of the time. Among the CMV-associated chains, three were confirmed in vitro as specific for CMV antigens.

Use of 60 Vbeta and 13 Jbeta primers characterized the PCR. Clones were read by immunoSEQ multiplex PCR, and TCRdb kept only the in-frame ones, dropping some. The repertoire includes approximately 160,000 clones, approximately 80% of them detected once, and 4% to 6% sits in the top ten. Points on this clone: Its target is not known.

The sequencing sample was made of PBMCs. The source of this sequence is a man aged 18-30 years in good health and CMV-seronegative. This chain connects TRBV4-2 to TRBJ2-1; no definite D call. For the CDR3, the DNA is TGTGCCAGCAGCCAAGAGAAGAGATCGGTTGAGCAGTTCTTC. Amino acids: CASSQEKRSVEQFF.